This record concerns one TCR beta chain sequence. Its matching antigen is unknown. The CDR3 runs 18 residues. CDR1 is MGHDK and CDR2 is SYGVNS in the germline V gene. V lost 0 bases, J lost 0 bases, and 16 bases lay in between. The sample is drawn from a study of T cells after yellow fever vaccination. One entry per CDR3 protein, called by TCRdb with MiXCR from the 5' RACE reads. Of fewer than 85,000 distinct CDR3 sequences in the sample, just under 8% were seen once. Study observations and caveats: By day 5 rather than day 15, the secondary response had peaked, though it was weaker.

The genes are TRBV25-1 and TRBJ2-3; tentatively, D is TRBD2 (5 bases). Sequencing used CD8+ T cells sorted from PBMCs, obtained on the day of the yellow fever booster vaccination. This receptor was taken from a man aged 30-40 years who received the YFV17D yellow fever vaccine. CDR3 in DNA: TGTGCCAGCAGTGAATATTTCCCCTCTGGAGGAAGCACAGATACGCAGTATTTT. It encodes CASSEYFPSGGSTDTQYF.